The 16 T cell receptor beta chains below come from one sample, sequenced in a study of blood T cell repertoires in COVID-19. Sequencing was performed with immunoSEQ multiplex PCR; in TCRdb, only in-frame clones are kept and a portion is missing. Of 99,000 or so clones in the sample, roughly 80% were seen once. The source material was peripheral blood. The origin of the receptors is a woman aged 80 or over with active or convalescent COVID-19.

The V and J genes are TRBV7-2 and TRBJ1-5; D not resolved. CDR1 and CDR2 from the germline V gene are SGHTA and FQGNSA. The length of the CDR3 is 15 residues. Trimming left V 1 base short and J 7 bases short, with 14 bases between. The CDR3 region is CASSLDGRVRQPQHF. The CDR3 DNA follows: TGTGCCAGCAGCTTAGATGGGAGGGTACGCCAGCCCCAGCATTTT.

This clone showed up just once. The chain joins TRBV27 to TRBJ2-1; tentative D call: TRBD1 (6 bases). Trimming took 6 bases from V and 4 from J, leaving 13 bases between them. CDR1 is MNHEY, CDR2 SMNVEV, per germline (reference sequence). The CDR3 extends over 14 amino acids. The CDR3 sequence is CASSPRTAYNEQFF. CDR3 in DNA: TGTGCCAGCAGCCCCCGGACAGCATACAATGAGCAGTTCTTC.

V is TRBV2 and J is TRBJ2-3; 7 nucleotides align to TRBD1. Trimming removed 6 bases from V and 2 bases from J; junction bases left unmatched: 5. Germline V gene data show CDR1 as SNHLY and CDR2 as FYNNEI. The CDR3 spans 14 residues. The CDR3 here is CASRVDRDTDTQYF. CDR3 nucleotide sequence: TGTGCCAGCAGAGTCGACAGGGACACAGATACGCAGTATTTT. Full variable domain (rest looked up from reference TRBV2 and TRBJ2-3): EPEVTQTPSHQVTQMGQEVILRCVPISNHLYFYWYRQILGQKVEFLVSFYNNEISEKSEIFDDQFSVERPDGSNFTLKIRSTKLEDSAMYFCASRVDRDTDTQYFGPGTRLTVL.

The V call is TRBV18, the J call TRBJ2-3; TRBD2 might be the D (6 bases). V lost 0 bases and J lost 2, with 12 bases in between. Germline V gives CDR1 KGHSH, CDR2 LQKENI. CDR3 length: 16 amino acids. Here the CDR3 reads CASSPPTGVSTDTQYF. The CDR3 DNA follows: TGTGCCAGCTCACCACCGACGGGGGTCTCCACAGATACGCAGTATTTT.

This clone was recorded only once. The chain joins TRBV28 to TRBJ2-3, with D tentatively TRBD2 (6 bases). The V gene lost 3 bases and the J gene lost 2 bases, with 15 bases spanning the gap. CDR3 length: 16 amino acids. Per the germline V gene, CDR1 is MDHEN and CDR2 is SYDVKM. The CDR3 is CASSFRVGTLTDTQYF. CDR3 coding DNA: TGTGCCAGCAGTTTTAGGGTAGGGACTCTCACAGATACGCAGTATTTT.

There are a few counts of this clone. The rearrangement uses TRBV19 and TRBJ2-3; D is perhaps TRBD2 (6 bases). CDR3 length equals 15 residues. Looked up from germline, CDR1 is LNHDA and CDR2 is SQIVND (reference sequence). Trimming shortened V by 3 bases and J by 4 bases, and 14 bases separated the two germline ends. CDR3 nucleotides: TGTGCCAGTAGTATGAATGGAGGGAAACCAGATACGCAGTATTTT. This translates into CASSMNGGKPDTQYF.

This sequence joins TRBV18 and TRBJ2-7; D gene uncertain. Trimming left V 2 bases short and J 1 base short, with 6 bases between. CDR3 length: 13 amino acids. Germline loops: CDR1 KGHSH, CDR2 LQKENI. This CDR3 reads CASSPGVSYEQYF. CDR3 nucleotides: TGTGCCAGCTCACCAGGAGTGTCCTACGAGCAGTACTTC.

V usage is TRBV5-4 and J usage is TRBJ2-3; TRBD2 aligns across 8 bases. The CDR3 covers 16 residues. Germline lookup yields CDR1 SGHNT and CDR2 YYREEE (reference sequence). V trimming: 0 bases; J trimming: 6 bases; junction bases outside the gene matches: 9. The CDR3 DNA reads TGTGCCAGCAGCTTGGGGGGCGCGGGAGGTTCGGATACGCAGTATTTT. The encoded protein is CASSLGGAGGSDTQYF.

V usage is TRBV24-1 and J usage is TRBJ1-5; D may be TRBD1 (5 bases). V was shortened by 9 bases and J by 9 bases, with 14 bases between the two germline ends. Germline loops: CDR1 KGHDR, CDR2 SFDVKD. This CDR3 has 12 residues. In nucleotides, the CDR3 is TGTGCCACCTCGGAAGGGGCCCGGCCCCAGCATTTT. It is translated as CATSEGARPQHF.

Details on this clone: Other DNA sequences in this sample translate to the same CDR3. V usage is TRBV30 and J usage is TRBJ1-5; 7 nucleotides align to TRBD1. The germline V gene has CDR1 GTSNPN and CDR2 SVGIG (reference sequence). With V trimmed by 0 bases and J by 5 bases, 4 bases remained unmatched. This CDR3 has 14 residues. CDR3 nucleotide sequence: TGTGCCTGGAGTGTAGGCAGGGGGGATCAGCCCCAGCATTTT. Translation: CAWSVGRGDQPQHF.

J is TRBJ2-5 and V is TRBV6-5; no definite D call. Looked up from germline, CDR1 is MNHEY and CDR2 is SVGAGI. Trimming removed 6 bases at V and 4 bases at J, with 9 bases between. CDR3 length: 12 amino acids. In nucleotides, the CDR3 is TGTGCCAGCAGGTTTCTAGGAGAGACCCAGTACTTC. This translates into CASRFLGETQYF.

The chain employs TRBV27 and TRBJ1-2; possible D gene TRBD1, 5 bases. V lost 4 bases and J 5 bases, leaving 14 bases between the germline ends. Germline CDR1 reads MNHEY; CDR2 reads SMNVEV (reference sequence). This CDR3 contains 14 residues. This CDR3 reads CASSSAQGIYGYTF. The CDR3, as DNA: TGTGCCAGCAGTTCGGCCCAGGGAATTTATGGCTACACCTTC.

The chain uses TRBV6-2 or TRBV6-3 and TRBJ2-7, with D possibly matching TRBD1 (6 bases). Germline lookup yields CDR1 MNHEY and CDR2 SVGEGT. Trimming took off 2 bases at V and 0 bases at J, with 8 bases between the two ends. The CDR3 sequence is 14 residues long. CDR3 sequence: CASSYETGSYEQYF. In DNA, the CDR3 is TGTGCCAGCAGTTACGAGACAGGCTCCTACGAGCAGTACTTC.

The V call is TRBV28, the J call TRBJ2-2; D is unclear. The germline gives CDR1 MDHEN, CDR2 SYDVKM. The ends were cut back, 2 bases at V and 1 base at J, with 8 bases in the middle. There are 15 residues in the CDR3. CDR3 amino acids: CASSLTLQNTGELFF. The CDR3 DNA sequence: TGTGCCAGCAGTTTAACGTTACAGAACACCGGGGAGCTGTTTTTT.

V is TRBV21-1 and J is TRBJ1-1. TRBV21-1 is an annotated pseudogene. This CDR3 spans 16 amino acids. The chain's CDR3 is CASSAQKRGGDTEAFF. In nucleotides, the CDR3 is TGTGCCAGCAGCGCCCAGAAAAGGGGAGGGGACACTGAAGCTTTCTTT.

The chain employs TRBV6-5 and TRBJ2-5, with D unresolved. The CDR3 consists of 11 residues. The V end was cut by 5 bases, the J end by 1 base, with 2 bases between. CDR1 is MNHEY, CDR2 SVGAGI, per germline. CDR3 nucleotide sequence: TGTGCCAGCAGTCGCCAAGAGACCCAGTACTTC. Amino acid sequence: CASSRQETQYF.